This T cell receptor (beta chain) comes out of a study of OX40 agonist ivuxolimab in advanced cancers. Looking at the study overall: The study gave patients intravenous ivuxolimab at 0.01 to 10 mg/kg every 2 weeks. Having had anti-PD-1, anti-PD-L1 or anti-CTLA-4 therapy before was allowed, and around 44% had some. Study-wide results and limits: Averaging showed that CD8+ T cells had more expanded clones than CD4+ did.

Here immunoSEQ multiplex PCR was the method, and the copy in TCRdb shows in-frame clones only, minus some. The sample holds around 36,000 clones; around four fifths are singletons and the top ten take about 14%. The CDR3 is 15 residues long. The germline CDR1 and CDR2 sequences are SGHNT and YYREEE (reference sequence). The V segment lost 4 bases and the J segment 6 bases; nucleotides outside the gene matches: 8. In its sample, this clone is medium-sized. Its antigen is unknown. The chain couples TRBV5-4 to TRBJ1-4; 8 nucleotides line up with TRBD1. The receptor comes from an adult with an advanced solid tumor such as melanoma, head and neck, liver or kidney cancer. The sequenced sample was CD4+ or CD8+ T cells sorted from blood, obtained in a trial of the OX40 agonist ivuxolimab. CDR3 DNA: TGTGCCAGCAGCCAGAACAGGGGGATCGATGAAAAACTGTTTTTT. It specifies CASSQNRGIDEKLFF.